This T cell receptor beta chain was identified in a study of CXCR3-negative and CXCR3-positive naive CD8 T cells. CDR3 size: 13 residues. The germline V gene has CDR1 GTSNPN and CDR2 SVGIG (reference sequence). Phenotypically, naive CD8+ T cells corresponded to CD45RO-CCR7+CD27+CD95-. UMI-labeled 5' RACE yielded the TRB cDNA libraries. TCRdb reworked the 5' RACE reads into one entry per CDR3 protein, no DNA. Its clone listing holds roughly 89,000 distinct CDR3 sequences. This clonotype shows up as medium-sized (0.01 to 0.1%) by frequency. Its target is unknown. Study observations and caveats: Naive subsets did not differ in surface CD5, and TRB CDR3 properties served to infer TCR strength. Memory CD8+ T cell repertoires were far less diverse than both naive subsets. CXCR3-negative and CXCR3-positive naive cells shared comparable TRBV-TRBJ usage, but memory cells did not.

This receptor was obtained from a human donor in good health. Some clones in this sample may be carry-over from other donors' samples. The sequenced material came from naive CXCR3- CD8+ T cells from blood. Regarding subset: CD45RO-CCR7+CD27+CD95- naive CD8+ T cells lacking CXCR3 (TNR3-). The chain recombines TRBV30 with TRBJ1-5. The CDR3 sequence is CAWSVESNQPQHF.